This T cell receptor beta chain was captured in a study of cytomegalovirus exposure and HLA in healthy donors. Study details: About 80 million unique TCRs, all from HLA-typed donors, were included in an early release of the data. Notes on the study in general: Per published accounts, TCR beta sequences correctly predicted the HLA-A and HLA-B alleles of most subjects. Researchers left out some V segments, among them TRBV6-2 and TRBV6-3, as indistinguishable. Presence/absence comparisons presumed near-even sequencing depth among donors.

Remarks on this clone: Its specificity is not known.

13 Jbeta primers and 60 Vbeta primers were used for the PCR. Measured with immunoSEQ multiplex PCR; TCRdb has only the in-frame clones, and not every one. Of approximately 150,000 clones detected, roughly 76% appear once; the ten largest clones hold 2.9%. The germline gives CDR1 SGHTA, CDR2 FQGNSA. The CDR3 length is 15 residues. The V and J ends lost 5 bases and 5 bases, in that order; junction bases with no gene match: 6. Input material: PBMCs. The rearrangement links TRBV7-2 to TRBJ2-1; 10 bases are a match to TRBD2. The sequence derives from a woman aged 25-40 years in good health and CMV-seronegative. CDR3 residues: CASSQRTSGHNEQFF. The CDR3 DNA is TGTGCCAGCAGCCAGAGGACTAGCGGCCACAATGAGCAGTTCTTC. The complete variable domain, with remaining parts taken from reference TRBV7-2 and TRBJ2-1, reads GAGVSQSPSNKVTEKGKDVELRCDPISGHTALYWYRQSLGQGLEFLIYFQGNSAPDKSGLPSDRFSAERTGGSVSTLTIQRTQQEDSAVYLCASSQRTSGHNEQFFGPGTRLTVL.